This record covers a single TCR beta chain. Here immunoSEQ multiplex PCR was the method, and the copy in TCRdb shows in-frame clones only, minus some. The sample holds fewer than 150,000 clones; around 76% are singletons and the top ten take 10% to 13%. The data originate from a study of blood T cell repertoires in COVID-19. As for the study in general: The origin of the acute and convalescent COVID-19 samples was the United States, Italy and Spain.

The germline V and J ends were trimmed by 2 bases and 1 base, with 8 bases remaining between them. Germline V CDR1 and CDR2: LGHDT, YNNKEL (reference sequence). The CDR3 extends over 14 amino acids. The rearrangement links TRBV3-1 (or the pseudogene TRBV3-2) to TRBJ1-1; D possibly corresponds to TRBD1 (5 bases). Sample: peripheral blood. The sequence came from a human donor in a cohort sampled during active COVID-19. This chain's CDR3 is CASSQTDRNTEAFF. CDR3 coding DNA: TGTGCCAGCAGCCAAACAGACAGGAACACTGAAGCTTTCTTT.